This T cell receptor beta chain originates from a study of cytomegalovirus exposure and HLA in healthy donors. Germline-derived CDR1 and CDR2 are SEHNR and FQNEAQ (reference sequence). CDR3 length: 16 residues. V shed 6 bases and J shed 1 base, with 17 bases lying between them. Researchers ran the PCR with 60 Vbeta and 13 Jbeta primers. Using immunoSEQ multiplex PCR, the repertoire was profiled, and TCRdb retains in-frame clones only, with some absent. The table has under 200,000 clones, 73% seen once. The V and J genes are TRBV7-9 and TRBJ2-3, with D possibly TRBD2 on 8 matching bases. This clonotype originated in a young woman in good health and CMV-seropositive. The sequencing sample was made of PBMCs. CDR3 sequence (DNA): TGTGCCAGCAGTAGCGGGGACAGCTGGGGCACAGATACGCAGTATTTT. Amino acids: CASSSGDSWGTDTQYF.